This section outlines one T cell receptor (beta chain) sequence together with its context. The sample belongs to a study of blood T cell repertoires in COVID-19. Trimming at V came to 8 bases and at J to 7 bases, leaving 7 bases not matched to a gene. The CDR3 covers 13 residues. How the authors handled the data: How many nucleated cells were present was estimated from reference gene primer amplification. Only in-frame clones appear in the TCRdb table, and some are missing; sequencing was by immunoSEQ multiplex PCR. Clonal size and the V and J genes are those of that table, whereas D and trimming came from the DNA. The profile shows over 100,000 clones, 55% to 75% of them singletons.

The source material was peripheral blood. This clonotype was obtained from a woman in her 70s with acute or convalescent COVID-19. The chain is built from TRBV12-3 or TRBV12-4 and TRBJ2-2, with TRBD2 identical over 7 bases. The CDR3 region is CASAASSGGELFF. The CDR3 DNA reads TGTGCCAGCGCGGCTTCTAGCGGCGGGGAGCTGTTTTTT.